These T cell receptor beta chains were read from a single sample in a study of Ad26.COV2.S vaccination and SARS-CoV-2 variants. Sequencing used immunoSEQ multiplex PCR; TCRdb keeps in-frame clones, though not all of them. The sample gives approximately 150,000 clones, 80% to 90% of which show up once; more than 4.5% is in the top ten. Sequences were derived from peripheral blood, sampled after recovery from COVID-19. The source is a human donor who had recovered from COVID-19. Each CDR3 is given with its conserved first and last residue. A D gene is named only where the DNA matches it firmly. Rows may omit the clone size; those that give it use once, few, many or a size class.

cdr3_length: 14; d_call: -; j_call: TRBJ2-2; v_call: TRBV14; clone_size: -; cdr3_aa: CASSPLGQAGELFF; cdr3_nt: TGTGCCAGCAGCCCCCTAGGGCAGGCCGGGGAGCTGTTTTTT
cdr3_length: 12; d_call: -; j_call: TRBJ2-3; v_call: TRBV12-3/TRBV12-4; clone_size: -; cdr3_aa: CASSFEWSTQYF; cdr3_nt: TGTGCCAGCAGTTTTGAGTGGAGTACGCAGTATTTT
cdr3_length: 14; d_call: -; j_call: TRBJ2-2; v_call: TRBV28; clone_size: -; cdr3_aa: CASRRLPNTGELFF; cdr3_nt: TGTGCCAGCAGGCGACTGCCGAACACCGGGGAGCTGTTTTTT
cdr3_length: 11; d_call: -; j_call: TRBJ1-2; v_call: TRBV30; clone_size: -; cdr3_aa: CAWIWGYGYTF; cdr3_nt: TGTGCCTGGATATGGGGGTATGGCTACACCTTC
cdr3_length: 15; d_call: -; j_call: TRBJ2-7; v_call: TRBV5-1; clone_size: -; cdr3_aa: CASSALLGGAYEQYF; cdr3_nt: TGCGCCAGCAGCGCGTTACTAGGGGGGGCCTACGAGCAGTACTTC
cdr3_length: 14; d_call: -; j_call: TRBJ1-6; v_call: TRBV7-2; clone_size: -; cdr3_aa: CASSSNWDNSPLHF; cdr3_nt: TGTGCCAGCAGCTCTAATTGGGATAATTCACCCCTCCACTTT
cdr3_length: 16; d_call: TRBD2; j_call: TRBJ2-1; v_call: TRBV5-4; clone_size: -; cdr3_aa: CASSTRLAEKVYEQFF; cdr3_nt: TGTGCCAGCAGCACCAGACTAGCGGAGAAGGTTTATGAGCAGTTCTTC
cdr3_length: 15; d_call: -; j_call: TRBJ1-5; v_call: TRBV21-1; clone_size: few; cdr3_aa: CASSKAGGEGQPQHF; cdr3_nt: TGTGCCAGCAGCAAAGCAGGGGGCGAAGGACAGCCCCAGCATTTT
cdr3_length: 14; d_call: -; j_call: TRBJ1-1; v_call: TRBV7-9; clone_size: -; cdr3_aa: CASSFSQENTEAFF; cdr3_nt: TGTGCCAGCAGCTTTAGTCAAGAGAACACTGAAGCTTTCTTT
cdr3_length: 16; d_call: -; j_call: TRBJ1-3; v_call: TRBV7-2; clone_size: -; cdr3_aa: CASSSASRAVGNTIYF; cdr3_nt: TGTGCCAGCAGCTCCGCGTCCAGGGCGGTAGGAAACACCATATATTTT
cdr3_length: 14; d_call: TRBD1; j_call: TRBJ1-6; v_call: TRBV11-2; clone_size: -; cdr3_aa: CASSFRDSHSPLHF; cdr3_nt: TGTGCCAGCAGCTTCCGGGACAGCCATTCACCCCTCCACTTT
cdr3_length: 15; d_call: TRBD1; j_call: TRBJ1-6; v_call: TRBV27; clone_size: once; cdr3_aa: CASSKSDRGNSPLHF; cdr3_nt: TGTGCCAGCAGTAAGTCGGACAGGGGTAATTCACCCCTCCACTTT
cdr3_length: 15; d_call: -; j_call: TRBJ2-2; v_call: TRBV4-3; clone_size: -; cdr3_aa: CASSQEGAATGELFF; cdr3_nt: TGCGCCAGCAGCCAAGAGGGGGCGGCCACCGGGGAGCTGTTTTTT
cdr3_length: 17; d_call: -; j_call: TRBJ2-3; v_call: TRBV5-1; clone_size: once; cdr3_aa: CASSLGMGGGSTDTQYF; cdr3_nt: TGCGCCAGCAGCTTGGGGATGGGAGGGGGAAGCACAGATACGCAGTATTTT
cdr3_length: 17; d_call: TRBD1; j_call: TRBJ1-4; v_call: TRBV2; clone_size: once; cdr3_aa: CASSDQGAYGTNEKLFF; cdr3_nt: TGTGCCAGCAGTGACCAGGGGGCATACGGAACTAATGAAAAACTGTTTTTT
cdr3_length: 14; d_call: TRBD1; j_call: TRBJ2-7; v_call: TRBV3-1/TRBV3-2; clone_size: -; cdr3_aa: CASSTGTGPYEQYF; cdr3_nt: TGTGCCAGCAGCACCGGGACAGGACCCTACGAGCAGTACTTC
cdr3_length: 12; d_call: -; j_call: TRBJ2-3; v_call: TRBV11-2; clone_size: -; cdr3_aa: CASLSLTDTQYF; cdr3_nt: TGTGCCAGCCTCTCCCTCACAGATACGCAGTATTTT
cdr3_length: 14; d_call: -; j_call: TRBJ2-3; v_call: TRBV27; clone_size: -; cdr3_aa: CASSFAGLVDTQYF; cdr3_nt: TGTGCCAGCAGTTTTGCAGGGTTGGTGGATACGCAGTATTTT
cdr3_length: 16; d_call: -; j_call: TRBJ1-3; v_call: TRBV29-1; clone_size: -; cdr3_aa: CSAGGADARSGNTIYF; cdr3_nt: TGCAGCGCTGGCGGGGCGGACGCTCGCTCTGGAAACACCATATATTTT
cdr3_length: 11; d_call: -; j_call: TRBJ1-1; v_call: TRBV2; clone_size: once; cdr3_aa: CASSANTEAFF; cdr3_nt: TGTGCCAGCAGTGCGAACACTGAAGCTTTCTTT
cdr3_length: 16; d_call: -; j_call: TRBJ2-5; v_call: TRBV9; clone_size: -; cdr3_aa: CASSAGGWGGQETQYF; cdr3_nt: TGTGCCAGCAGCGCTGGGGGGTGGGGAGGCCAAGAGACCCAGTACTTC
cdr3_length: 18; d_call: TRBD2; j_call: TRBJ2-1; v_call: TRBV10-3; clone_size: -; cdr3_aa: CATSQSGTSGGRYNEQFF; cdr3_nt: TGTGCCACCTCACAGTCCGGGACTAGCGGGGGGAGATACAATGAGCAGTTCTTC